This T cell receptor beta chain was found in a study of blood T cell repertoires in COVID-19. The protocol was immunoSEQ multiplex PCR, while the TCRdb copy is restricted to in-frame clones and leaves out a portion. The data contain a few hundred thousand clones, about 80% of them singletons. Germline CDR1 KGHSH, CDR2 LQKENI. The CDR3 length is 14 residues. Trimming shortened V by 3 bases and J by 1 base, and 8 bases separated the two germline ends. The TCR comes from a person between 65 and 79 years old with COVID-19, enrolled during active disease. Sequenced: peripheral blood. The chain couples TRBV18 to TRBJ2-3, with D possibly matching TRBD2 (6 bases). The DNA for the CDR3 is TGTGCCAGCTCACCTTCTAGCGGCACAGATACGCAGTATTTT. Encoded protein: CASSPSSGTDTQYF.